This T cell receptor (beta chain) derives from a study of T cells in localized non-small cell lung cancer. Germline V gene sequence: CDR1 SNHLY, CDR2 FYNNEI. This CDR3 is built from 14 residues. V dropped 6 bases and J dropped 0 bases, with 11 bases sitting between them. Profiling relied on immunoSEQ multiplex PCR, and the TCRdb table lists in-frame clones only, not all of them. The sample records just under 80,000 clones, around 81% being singletons. This clone was recorded once. This chain joins TRBV2 and TRBJ2-5, with D perhaps being TRBD1 or TRBD2 (5 bases each). This clonotype was obtained from a female donor older than 55 with stage I lung adenocarcinoma. Specimen: peripheral blood, collected before any cancer treatment. CDR3 in amino acids: CASSPGTYQETQYF. CDR3 nucleotides: TGTGCCAGCAGCCCAGGGACCTACCAAGAGACCCAGTACTTC.